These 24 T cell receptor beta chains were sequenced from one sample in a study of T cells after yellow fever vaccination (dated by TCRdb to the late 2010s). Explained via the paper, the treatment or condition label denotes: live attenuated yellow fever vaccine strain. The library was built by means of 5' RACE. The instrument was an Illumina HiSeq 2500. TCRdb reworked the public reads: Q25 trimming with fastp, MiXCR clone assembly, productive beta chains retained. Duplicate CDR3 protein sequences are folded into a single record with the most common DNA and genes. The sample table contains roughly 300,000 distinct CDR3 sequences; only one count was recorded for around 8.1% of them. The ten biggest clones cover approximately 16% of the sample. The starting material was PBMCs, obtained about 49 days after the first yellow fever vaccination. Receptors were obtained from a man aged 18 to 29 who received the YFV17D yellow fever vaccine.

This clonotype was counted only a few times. CDR3 nucleotide sequence: TGCGCCAGTGCCGTGGCGGGCGCAGGGGAGACCCAGTACTTC. Residues: CASAVAGAGETQYF. The chain has TRBV5-1 and TRBJ2-5, with D perhaps given as TRBD1 or TRBD2 (5 bases each). CDR1 is SGHRS, CDR2 YFSETQ, per germline. The V end lost 8 bases, the J end lost 5 bases, and 19 bases lay between the germline ends. The CDR3 has 14 amino acids.

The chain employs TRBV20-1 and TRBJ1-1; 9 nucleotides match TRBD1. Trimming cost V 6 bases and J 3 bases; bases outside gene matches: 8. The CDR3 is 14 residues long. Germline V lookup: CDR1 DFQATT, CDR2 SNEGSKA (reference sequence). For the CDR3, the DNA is TGCAGTGCGCTCACAGGGGGCGCGGACACTGAAGCTTTCTTT. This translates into CSALTGGADTEAFF.

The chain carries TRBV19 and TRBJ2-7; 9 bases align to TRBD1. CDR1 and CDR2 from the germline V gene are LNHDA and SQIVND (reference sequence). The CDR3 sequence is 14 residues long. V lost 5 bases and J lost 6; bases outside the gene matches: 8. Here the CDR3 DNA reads TGTGCCAGTAGTCAACAGGGGGCGGCGGTCGAGCAGTACTTC. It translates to CASSQQGAAVEQYF.

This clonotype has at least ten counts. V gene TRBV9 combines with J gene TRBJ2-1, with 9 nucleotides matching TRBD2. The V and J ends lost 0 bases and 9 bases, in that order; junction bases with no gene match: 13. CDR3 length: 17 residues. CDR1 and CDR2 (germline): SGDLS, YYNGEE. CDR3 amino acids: CASSVVSGGGGAREQFF. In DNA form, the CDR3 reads TGTGCCAGCAGCGTAGTCTCTGGGGGCGGGGGGGCCCGTGAGCAGTTCTTC.

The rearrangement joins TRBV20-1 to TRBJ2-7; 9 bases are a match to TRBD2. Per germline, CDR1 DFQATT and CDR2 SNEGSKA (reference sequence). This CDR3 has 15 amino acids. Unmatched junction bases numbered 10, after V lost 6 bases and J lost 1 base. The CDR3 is CSAGRGLAFSYEQYV. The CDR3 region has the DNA TGCAGTGCGGGGCGAGGACTAGCGTTTTCCTACGAGCAGTACGTC.

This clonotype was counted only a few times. CDR3: CASNKMGDREEGYTF. In nucleotides, the CDR3 is TGTGCCAGCAACAAGATGGGGGACAGGGAAGAGGGCTACACCTTC. The V and J genes are TRBV7-2 and TRBJ1-2, with TRBD1 identical over 9 bases. Losses at the gene ends were 7 bases for V and 8 bases for J; bases not matched to a gene: 14. The length of the CDR3 is 15 residues. The germline CDR1 and CDR2 sequences are SGHTA and FQGNSA.

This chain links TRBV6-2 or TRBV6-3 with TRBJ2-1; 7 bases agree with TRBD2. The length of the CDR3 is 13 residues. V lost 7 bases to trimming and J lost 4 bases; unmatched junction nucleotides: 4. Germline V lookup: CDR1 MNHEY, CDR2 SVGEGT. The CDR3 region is CASTSGPYNEQFF. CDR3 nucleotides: TGTGCCAGCACTAGCGGCCCTTACAATGAGCAGTTCTTC.

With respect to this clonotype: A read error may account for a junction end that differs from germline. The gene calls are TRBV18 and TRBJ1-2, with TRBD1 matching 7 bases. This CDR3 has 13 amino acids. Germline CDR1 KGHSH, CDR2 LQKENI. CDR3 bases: TGTGCCAGCTCACCGGTGGGAAATGGACAGGCTGACTTC. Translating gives CASSPVGNGQADF.

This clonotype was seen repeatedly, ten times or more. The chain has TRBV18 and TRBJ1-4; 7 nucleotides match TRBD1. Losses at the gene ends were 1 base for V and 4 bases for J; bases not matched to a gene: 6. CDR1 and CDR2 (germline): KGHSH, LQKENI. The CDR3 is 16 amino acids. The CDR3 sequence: CASSPLADRRNEKLFF. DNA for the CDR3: TGTGCCAGCTCACCACTGGCGGACAGGCGTAATGAAAAACTGTTTTTT.

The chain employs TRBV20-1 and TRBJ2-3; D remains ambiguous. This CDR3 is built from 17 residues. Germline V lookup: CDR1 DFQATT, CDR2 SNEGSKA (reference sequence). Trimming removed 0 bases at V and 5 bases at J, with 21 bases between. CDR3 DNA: TGCAGTGCTAGAGAAAGAAAGGCCGGCCAGGACGGAGATACGCAGTATTTT. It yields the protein CSARERKAGQDGDTQYF.

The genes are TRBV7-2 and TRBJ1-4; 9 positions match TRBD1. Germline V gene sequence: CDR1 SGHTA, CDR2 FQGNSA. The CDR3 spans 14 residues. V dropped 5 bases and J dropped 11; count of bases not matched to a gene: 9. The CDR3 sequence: CASSPGQGLGKLFF. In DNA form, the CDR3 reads TGTGCCAGCAGCCCGGGACAGGGATTGGGGAAACTGTTTTTT.

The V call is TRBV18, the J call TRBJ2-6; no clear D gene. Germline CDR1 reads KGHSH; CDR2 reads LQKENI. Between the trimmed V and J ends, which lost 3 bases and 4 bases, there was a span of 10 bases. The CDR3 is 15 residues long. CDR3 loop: CASSPKIKGANVLTF. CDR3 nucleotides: TGTGCCAGCTCACCGAAGATTAAGGGGGCCAACGTCCTGACTTTC.

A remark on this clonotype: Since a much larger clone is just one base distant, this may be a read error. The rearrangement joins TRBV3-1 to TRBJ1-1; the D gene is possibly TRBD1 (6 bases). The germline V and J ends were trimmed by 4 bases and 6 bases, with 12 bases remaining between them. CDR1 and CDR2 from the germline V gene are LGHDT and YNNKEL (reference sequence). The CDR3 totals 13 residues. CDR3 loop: CASSRGLNAEAFF. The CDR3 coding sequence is TGTGCCAGCAGCCGGGGGCTTAACGCTGAAGCTTTCTTT.

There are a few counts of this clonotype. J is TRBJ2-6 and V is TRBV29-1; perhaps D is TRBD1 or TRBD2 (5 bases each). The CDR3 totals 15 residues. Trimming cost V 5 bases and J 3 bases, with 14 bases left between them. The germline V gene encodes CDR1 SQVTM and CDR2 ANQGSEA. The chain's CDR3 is CSVTGTTDGANVLTF. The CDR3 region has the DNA TGCAGCGTTACCGGGACGACAGATGGGGCCAACGTCCTGACTTTC.

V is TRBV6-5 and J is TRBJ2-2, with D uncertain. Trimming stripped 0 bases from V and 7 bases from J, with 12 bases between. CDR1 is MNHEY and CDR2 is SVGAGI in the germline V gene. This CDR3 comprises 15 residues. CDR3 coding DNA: TGTGCCAGCAGTTACTCGAAACGGGTCGGCGGGGAGCTGTTTTTT. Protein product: CASSYSKRVGGELFF.

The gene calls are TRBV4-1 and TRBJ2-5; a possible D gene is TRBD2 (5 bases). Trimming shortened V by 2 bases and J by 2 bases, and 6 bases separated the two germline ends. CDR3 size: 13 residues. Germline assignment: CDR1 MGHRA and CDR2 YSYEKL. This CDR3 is CASSQRRQETQYF. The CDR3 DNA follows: TGCGCCAGCAGCCAAAGGAGGCAAGAGACCCAGTACTTC.

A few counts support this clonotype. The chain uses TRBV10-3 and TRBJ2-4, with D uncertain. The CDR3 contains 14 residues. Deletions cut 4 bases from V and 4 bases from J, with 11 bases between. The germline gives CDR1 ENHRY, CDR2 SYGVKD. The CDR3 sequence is CAISVGVSKNIQYF. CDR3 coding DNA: TGTGCCATCAGTGTTGGGGTTTCTAAAAACATTCAGTACTTC.

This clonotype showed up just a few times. The CDR3 region is CASRIGTAQETQYF. CDR3 DNA: TGTGCCAGCAGAATTGGGACAGCACAAGAGACCCAGTACTTC. V gene TRBV28 combines with J gene TRBJ2-5; 7 bases match TRBD1. This CDR3 region has 14 residues. Trimming at V came to 6 bases and at J to 2 bases, leaving 6 bases not matched to a gene. Looked up from germline, CDR1 is MDHEN and CDR2 is SYDVKM.

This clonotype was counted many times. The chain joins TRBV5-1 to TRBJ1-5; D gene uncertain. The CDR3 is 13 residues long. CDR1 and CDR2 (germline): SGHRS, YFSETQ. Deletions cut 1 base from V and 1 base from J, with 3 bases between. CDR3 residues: CASSLTSNQPQHF. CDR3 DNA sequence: TGCGCCAGCAGCTTGACAAGCAATCAGCCCCAGCATTTT.

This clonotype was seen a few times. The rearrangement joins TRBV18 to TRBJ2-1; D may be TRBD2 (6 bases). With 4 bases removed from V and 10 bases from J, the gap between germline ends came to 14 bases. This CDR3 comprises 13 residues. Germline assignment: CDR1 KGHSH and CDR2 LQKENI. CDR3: CASSRGGVEEQFF. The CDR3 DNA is TGTGCCAGCTCACGGGGCGGGGTAGAAGAGCAGTTCTTC.

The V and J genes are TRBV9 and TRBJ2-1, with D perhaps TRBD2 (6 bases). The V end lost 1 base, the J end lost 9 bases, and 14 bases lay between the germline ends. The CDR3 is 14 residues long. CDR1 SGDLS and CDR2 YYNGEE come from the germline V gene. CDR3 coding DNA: TGTGCCAGCAGCGTATCAGGCGGGGAGCTTGAGCAGTTCTTC. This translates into CASSVSGGELEQFF.

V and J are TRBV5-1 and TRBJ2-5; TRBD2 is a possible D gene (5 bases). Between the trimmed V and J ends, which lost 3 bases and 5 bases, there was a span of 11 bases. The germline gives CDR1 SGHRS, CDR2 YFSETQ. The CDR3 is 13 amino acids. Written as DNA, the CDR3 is TGCGCCAGCAGCTGGGAGATTCGGGAGACCCAGTACTTC. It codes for CASSWEIRETQYF.

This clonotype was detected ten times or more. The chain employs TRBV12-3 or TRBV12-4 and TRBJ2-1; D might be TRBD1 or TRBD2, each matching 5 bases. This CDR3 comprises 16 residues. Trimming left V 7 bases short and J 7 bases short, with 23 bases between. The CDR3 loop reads CASKTRDGPDANEQFF. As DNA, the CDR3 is TGTGCCAGCAAAACCCGGGACGGACCTGACGCGAATGAGCAGTTCTTC.

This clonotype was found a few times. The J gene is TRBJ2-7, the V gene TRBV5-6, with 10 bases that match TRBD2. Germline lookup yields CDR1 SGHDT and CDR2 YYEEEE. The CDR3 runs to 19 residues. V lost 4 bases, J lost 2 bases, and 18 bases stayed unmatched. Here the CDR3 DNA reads TGTGCCAGCAGCCCGAACGCCCTACCGTCTAGCGGGGGAACCTACGAGCAGTACTTC. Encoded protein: CASSPNALPSSGGTYEQYF.